These 4 T cell receptor beta chains share one sample of origin, sequenced in a study of cytomegalovirus exposure and HLA in healthy donors. The PCR contained 60 Vbeta and 13 Jbeta primers. Measured with immunoSEQ multiplex PCR; TCRdb has only the in-frame clones, and not every one. This table holds some 180,000 clones, around 80% found once. The source material was PBMCs. All receptors come from a woman aged 18-35 years in good health and CMV-seronegative.

The chain is built from TRBV6-6 and TRBJ2-3, with a weak D call TRBD1 (6 bases). Trimming stripped 5 bases from V and 4 bases from J, with 19 bases between. Per the germline V gene, CDR1 is MNHNY and CDR2 is SVGAGI (reference sequence). This CDR3 comprises 16 residues. In DNA form, the CDR3 reads TGTGCCAGCAGTAAACAGGGAACCGGGGCCCCAGATACGCAGTATTTT. It encodes CASSKQGTGAPDTQYF.

The chain links TRBV5-6 to TRBJ1-6; 8 bases are a match to TRBD1. V lost 2 bases, J lost 2 bases, and 3 bases stayed unmatched. This CDR3 contains 16 residues. The germline V gene encodes CDR1 SGHDT and CDR2 YYEEEE. CDR3 sequence: CASSLQGDPYNSPLHF. CDR3 nucleotides: TGTGCCAGCAGCTTACAGGGGGACCCCTATAATTCACCCCTCCACTTT.

This sequence joins TRBV14 and TRBJ2-1, with 8 bases fitting TRBD1. V shed 1 base and J 2 bases; nucleotides not matched to a gene: 13. Germline V lookup: CDR1 SGHDN, CDR2 FVKESK. The CDR3 is 19 residues long. The CDR3: CASSQGDSRGLLTYNEQFF. CDR3 DNA sequence: TGTGCCAGCAGCCAAGGAGACAGCAGGGGGCTATTAACCTACAATGAGCAGTTCTTC.

This clone was observed a handful of times. V and J are TRBV4-3 and TRBJ1-1; D is unclear. This CDR3 contains 15 residues. Germline assignment: CDR1 LGHNA and CDR2 YSLEER. V dropped 4 bases and J dropped 1 base, with 13 bases sitting between them. The CDR3 DNA follows: TGCGCCAGCAGCCCATCCGTCCTGAGGAACACTGAAGCTTTCTTT. As protein: CASSPSVLRNTEAFF.